Presented here are 10 T cell receptor beta chains from one specimen sequenced in a study of control samples from healthy donors and cancer patients. The assay was immunoSEQ multiplex PCR, and TCRdb's table has in-frame clones only and misses some. The sample includes more than 75,000 clones, about 90% seen only once; the top ten take less than 7%. The source material was blood. The receptors derive from a man aged 45 to 65 in good health.

This clone was found once. V usage is TRBV19 and J usage is TRBJ2-3, with 9 bases aligning to TRBD1. V was clipped by 5 bases and J by 5 bases; unmatched bases: 8. In germline, CDR1 is LNHDA, CDR2 SQIVND (reference sequence). This CDR3 spans 15 amino acids. As DNA, the CDR3 is TGTGCCAGTAGTCCGGACAGGGGATGGGTAGATACGCAGTATTTT. This sequence encodes CASSPDRGWVDTQYF.

The CDR3 DNA follows: TGTGCCTGGAGTGTAAGGGGTGTAGAGACCCAGTACTTC. Translation: CAWSVRGVETQYF. The gene calls are TRBV30 and TRBJ2-5, with D tentatively TRBD1 (5 bases). There are 13 residues in the CDR3. V was pared by 0 bases and J by 4 bases, with 9 bases between. The germline gives CDR1 GTSNPN, CDR2 SVGIG (reference sequence).

The chain recombines TRBV19 with TRBJ1-1; D not resolved. CDR3 length equals 13 residues. The germline CDR1 and CDR2 sequences are LNHDA and SQIVND (reference sequence). V lost 2 bases and J 1 base, leaving 5 bases between the germline ends. CDR3 coding DNA: TGTGCCAGTAGTATAACAGCGAACACTGAAGCTTTCTTT. Translation gives CASSITANTEAFF. The whole variable domain, filled in from reference TRBV19 and TRBJ1-1, reads DGGITQSPKYLFRKEGQNVTLSCEQNLNHDAMYWYRQDPGQGLRLIYYSQIVNDFQKGDIAEGYSVSREKKESFPLTVTSAQKNPTAFYLCASSITANTEAFFGQGTRLTVV.

This chain joins TRBV10-1 and TRBJ1-1; D gene uncertain. The CDR3 totals 17 residues. Germline V lookup: CDR1 WNHNN, CDR2 SYGVQD (reference sequence). Trimming pared 0 bases from V and 0 bases from J, leaving 14 bases between. CDR3 nucleotides: TGCGCCAGCAGTGAGTCGAAGGTTCGCGGAATGAACACTGAAGCTTTCTTT. Translating it yields CASSESKVRGMNTEAFF.

V and J are TRBV11-3 and TRBJ2-7; TRBD1 matches 10 bases. In germline, CDR1 is SGHNT, CDR2 YENEEA. The CDR3 consists of 14 residues. Unmatched junction bases numbered 4, after V lost 1 base and J lost 7 bases. As DNA, the CDR3 is TGTGCCAGCAGCTTAGCCGGGACAGGGGAAGAGCAGTACTTC. The encoded protein is CASSLAGTGEEQYF.

This chain joins TRBV4-1 and TRBJ1-1; D uncertain. CDR1 and CDR2 from the germline V gene are MGHRA and YSYEKL. This CDR3 spans 15 amino acids. Trimming cost V 0 bases and J 10 bases, with 18 bases left between them. DNA of the CDR3: TGCGCCAGCAGCCAAGATTTAAAAAGACCTGATGGAGCTTTCTTT. Translated: CASSQDLKRPDGAFF.

The V gene is TRBV5-1, the J gene TRBJ2-3; TRBD1 is a possible D gene (6 bases). V dropped 4 bases and J dropped 3 bases, with 9 bases sitting between them. The CDR3 spans 13 residues. From germline, CDR1 is SGHRS and CDR2 YFSETQ. CDR3 sequence (DNA): TGCGCCAGCAGCGAGCAGGGGACAGATACGCAGTATTTT. Its translation is CASSEQGTDTQYF.

This clone was recorded only once. This chain uses TRBV5-5 with TRBJ2-6; D gene ambiguous. The V gene lost 0 bases and the J gene lost 2 bases, with 15 bases spanning the gap. Germline lookup yields CDR1 SGHKS and CDR2 YYEKEE (reference sequence). The CDR3 extends over 18 amino acids. The CDR3 is CASSLVLTRNAGANVLTF. In nucleotides, the CDR3 is TGTGCCAGCAGCTTGGTTCTAACACGGAATGCTGGGGCCAACGTCCTGACTTTC.

The chain is built from TRBV6-5 and TRBJ2-5; tentatively, D is TRBD1 (5 bases). The CDR3 extends over 15 amino acids. The germline V gene encodes CDR1 MNHEY and CDR2 SVGAGI. Trimming took off 8 bases at V and 4 bases at J, with 20 bases between the two ends. The CDR3 nucleotides read TGTGCCAGCGGAAGACAGTGGACGTCCCCAGAGACCCAGTACTTC. This codes for CASGRQWTSPETQYF.

V is TRBV4-1 and J is TRBJ1-5; TRBD1 is a possible D gene (6 bases). V lost 1 base and J lost 5, with 15 bases in between. This CDR3 is built from 16 residues. Germline V CDR1 and CDR2: MGHRA, YSYEKL. CDR3 DNA sequence: TGCGCCAGCAGCCAAGCTTGGACAGTTACCGATCAGCCCCAGCATTTT. Its translation: CASSQAWTVTDQPQHF.